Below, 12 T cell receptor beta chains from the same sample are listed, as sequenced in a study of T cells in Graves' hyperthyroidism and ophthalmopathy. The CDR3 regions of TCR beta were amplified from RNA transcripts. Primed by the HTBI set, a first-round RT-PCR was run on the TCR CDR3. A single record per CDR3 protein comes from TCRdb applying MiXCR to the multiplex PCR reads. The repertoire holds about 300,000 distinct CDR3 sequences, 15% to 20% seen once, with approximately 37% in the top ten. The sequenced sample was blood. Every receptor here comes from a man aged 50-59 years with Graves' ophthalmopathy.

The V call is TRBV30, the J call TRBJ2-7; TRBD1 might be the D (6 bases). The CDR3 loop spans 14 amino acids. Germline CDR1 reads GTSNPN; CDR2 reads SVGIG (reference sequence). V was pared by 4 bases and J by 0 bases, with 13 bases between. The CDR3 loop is CAWNQQGRSYEQYF. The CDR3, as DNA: TGTGCCTGGAACCAACAGGGACGCTCCTACGAGCAGTACTTC. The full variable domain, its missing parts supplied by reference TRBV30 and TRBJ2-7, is SQTIHQWPATLVQPVGSPLSLECTVEGTSNPNLYWYRQAAGRGLQLLFYSVGIGQISSEVPQNLSASRPQDRQFILSSKKLLLSDSGFYLCAWNQQGRSYEQYFGPGTRLTVT.

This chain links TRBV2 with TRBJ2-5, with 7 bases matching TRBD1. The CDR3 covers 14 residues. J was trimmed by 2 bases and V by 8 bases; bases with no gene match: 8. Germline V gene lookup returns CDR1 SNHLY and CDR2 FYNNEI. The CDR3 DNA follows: TGTGCCAGCGGCGCCGGGACAGAACAAGAGACCCAGTACTTC. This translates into CASGAGTEQETQYF.

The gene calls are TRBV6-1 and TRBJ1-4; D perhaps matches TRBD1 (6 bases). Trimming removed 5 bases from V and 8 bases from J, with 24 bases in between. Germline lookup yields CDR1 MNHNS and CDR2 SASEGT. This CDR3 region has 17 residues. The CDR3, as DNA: TGTGCCAGCAGTTTATTTAAGCCAACAGGGCCAGGCGAAAAACTGTTTTTT. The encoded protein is CASSLFKPTGPGEKLFF.

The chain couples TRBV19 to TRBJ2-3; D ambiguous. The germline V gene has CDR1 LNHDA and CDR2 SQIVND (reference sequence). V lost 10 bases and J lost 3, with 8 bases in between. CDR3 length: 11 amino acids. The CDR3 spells CATARTDTQYF. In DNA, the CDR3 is TGTGCCACCGCAAGGACAGATACGCAGTATTTT.

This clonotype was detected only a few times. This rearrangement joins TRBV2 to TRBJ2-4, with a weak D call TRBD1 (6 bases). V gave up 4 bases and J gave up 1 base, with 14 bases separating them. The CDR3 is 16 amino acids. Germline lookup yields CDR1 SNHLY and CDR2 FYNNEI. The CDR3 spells CASSGPTGIAKNIQYF. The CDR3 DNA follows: TGTGCCAGCAGTGGCCCCACAGGGATTGCCAAAAACATTCAGTACTTC.

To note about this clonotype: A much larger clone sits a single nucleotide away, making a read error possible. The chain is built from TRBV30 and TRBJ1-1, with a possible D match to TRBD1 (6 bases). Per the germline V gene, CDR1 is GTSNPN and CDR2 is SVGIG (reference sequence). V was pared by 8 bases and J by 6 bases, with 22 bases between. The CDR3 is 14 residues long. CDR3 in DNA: TGTGCCCGGAAGACCGACAGGCTCCTTCCTGAAGCTTTCTTT. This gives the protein CARKTDRLLPEAFF.

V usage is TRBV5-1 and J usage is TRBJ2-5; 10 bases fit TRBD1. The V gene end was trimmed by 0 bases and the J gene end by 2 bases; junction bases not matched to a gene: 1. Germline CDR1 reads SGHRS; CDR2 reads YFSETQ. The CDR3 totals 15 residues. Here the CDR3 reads CASSLGTGGQETQYF. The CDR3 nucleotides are TGCGCCAGCAGCTTGGGGACAGGGGGACAAGAGACCCAGTACTTC.

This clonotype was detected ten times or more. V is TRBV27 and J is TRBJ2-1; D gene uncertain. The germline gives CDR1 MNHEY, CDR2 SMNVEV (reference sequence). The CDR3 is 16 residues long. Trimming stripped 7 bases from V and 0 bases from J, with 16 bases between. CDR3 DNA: TGTGCCAGCAATAACAGCCCTTTGAGCTCCTACAATGAGCAGTTCTTC. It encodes CASNNSPLSSYNEQFF.

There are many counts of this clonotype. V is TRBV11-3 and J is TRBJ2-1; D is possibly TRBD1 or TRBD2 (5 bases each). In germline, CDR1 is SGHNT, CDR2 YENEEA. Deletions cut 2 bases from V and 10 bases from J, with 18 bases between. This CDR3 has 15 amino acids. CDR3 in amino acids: CASSLRWQGEGEQFF. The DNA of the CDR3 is TGTGCCAGCAGCTTAAGGTGGCAGGGAGAGGGAGAGCAGTTCTTC.

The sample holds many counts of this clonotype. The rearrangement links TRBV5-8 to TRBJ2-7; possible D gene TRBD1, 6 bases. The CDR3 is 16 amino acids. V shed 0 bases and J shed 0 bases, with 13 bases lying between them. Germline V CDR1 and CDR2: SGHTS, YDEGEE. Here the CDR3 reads CASSLDRARSSYEQYF. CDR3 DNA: TGTGCCAGCAGCTTGGACAGGGCCAGGAGCTCCTACGAGCAGTACTTC.

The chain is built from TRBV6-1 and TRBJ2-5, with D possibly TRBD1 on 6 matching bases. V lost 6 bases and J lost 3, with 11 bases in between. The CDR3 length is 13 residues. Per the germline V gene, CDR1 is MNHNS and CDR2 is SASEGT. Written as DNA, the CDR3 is TGTGCCAGCAGCCACAGGGTTAAAGAGACCCAGTACTTC. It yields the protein CASSHRVKETQYF.

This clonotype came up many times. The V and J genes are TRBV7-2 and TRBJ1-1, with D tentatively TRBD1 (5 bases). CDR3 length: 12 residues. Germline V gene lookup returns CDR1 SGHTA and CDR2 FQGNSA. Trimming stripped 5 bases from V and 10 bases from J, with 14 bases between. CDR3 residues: CASSHSGGGAFF. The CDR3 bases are TGTGCCAGCAGCCACAGTGGGGGGGGAGCTTTCTTT.